Shown below are 18 T cell receptor beta chains from a single sample sequenced in a study of blood T cell repertoires in COVID-19. Method: immunoSEQ multiplex PCR; TCRdb's copy keeps in-frame clones and lacks some. The data hold some 140,000 clones, with around 82% observed a single time. Sample: PBMCs or T cells enriched from blood (not recorded which). The receptors derive from a man aged 35-49 years with acute COVID-19.

The CDR3 DNA is TGTGCCAGCAACTCCAGGGCTAACTATGGCTACACCTTC. Translating it yields CASNSRANYGYTF. The V call is TRBV7-2, the J call TRBJ1-2; D may be TRBD1 (5 bases). Between the trimmed V and J ends, which lost 7 bases and 0 bases, there was a span of 9 bases. Germline V gene lookup returns CDR1 SGHTA and CDR2 FQGNSA. This CDR3 spans 13 amino acids.

The gene calls are TRBV18 and TRBJ2-7, with D possibly matching TRBD1 (7 bases). The CDR3 covers 15 residues. Germline V CDR1 and CDR2: KGHSH, LQKENI. V gave up 6 bases and J gave up 4 bases, with 19 bases separating them. CDR3 sequence (DNA): TGTGCCAGCTCCAGGGGGGATCCGGGTACTTACGAGCAGTACTTC. It yields the protein CASSRGDPGTYEQYF.

V is TRBV29-1 and J is TRBJ1-1; 8 nucleotides agree with TRBD1. This CDR3 spans 12 amino acids. With 4 bases clipped from V and 7 bases from J, the junction kept 5 bases outside the gene matches. Germline CDR1 and CDR2: SQVTM and ANQGSEA. CDR3 sequence: CSVGTGYYEAFF. CDR3 nucleotides: TGCAGCGTTGGGACAGGGTATTATGAAGCTTTCTTT. The variable domain in full, completed from reference TRBV29-1 and TRBJ1-1, reads SAVISQKPSRDICQRGTSLTIQCQVDSQVTMMFWYRQQPGQSLTLIATANQGSEATYESGFVIDKFPISRPNLTFSTLTVSNMSPEDSSIYLCSVGTGYYEAFFGQGTRLTVV.

The chain is built from TRBV9 and TRBJ1-1; possible D gene TRBD1, 5 bases. The germline V gene encodes CDR1 SGDLS and CDR2 YYNGEE. Trimming cost V 0 bases and J 11 bases, with 14 bases left between them. The CDR3 spans 13 residues. CDR3 region: CASSVGGETVAFF. CDR3 coding DNA: TGTGCCAGCAGCGTAGGGGGGGAGACGGTGGCTTTCTTT.

This clone was recorded a few times. This chain connects TRBV11-2 to TRBJ2-1; tentative D call: TRBD2 (7 bases). V lost 5 bases to trimming and J lost 2 bases, with 16 bases between them. Germline V gene lookup returns CDR1 SGHAT and CDR2 FQNNGV. The CDR3 spans 16 residues. The CDR3: CASSPLRGGAYNEQFF. CDR3 DNA: TGTGCCAGCAGCCCCCTCCGCGGGGGCGCCTACAATGAGCAGTTCTTC. Looking up the rest from reference TRBV11-2 and TRBJ2-1 gives the full variable domain: EAGVAQSPRYKIIEKRQSVAFWCNPISGHATLYWYQQILGQGPKLLIQFQNNGVVDDSQLPKDRFSAERLKGVDSTLKIQPAKLEDSAVYLCASSPLRGGAYNEQFFGPGTRLTVL.

This clone has only one observation. This chain links TRBV11-2 with TRBJ1-1; possibly TRBD1 for D (5 bases). The CDR3 has 11 amino acids. The germline V and J ends were trimmed by 7 bases and 6 bases, with 9 bases remaining between them. Looked up from germline, CDR1 is SGHAT and CDR2 is FQNNGV. This CDR3 reads CASNQGAEAFF. The CDR3 nucleotides are TGTGCCAGCAACCAGGGCGCTGAAGCTTTCTTT.

CDR3 residues: CASSLQGTSGGAEYF. CDR3 in DNA: TGTGCCAGCAGTCTCCAAGGGACTAGCGGGGGGGCGGAGTACTTC. This sequence joins TRBV27 and TRBJ2-5, with 16 bases fitting TRBD2. CDR3 length: 15 residues. V was clipped by 5 bases and J by 12 bases; unmatched bases: 9. Germline V lookup: CDR1 MNHEY, CDR2 SMNVEV (reference sequence).

The chain is built from TRBV4-3 and TRBJ1-2; no clear D gene. Germline CDR1 reads LGHNA; CDR2 reads YSLEER. This CDR3 is built from 16 residues. V was cut by 0 bases and J by 7 bases, with 18 bases left in between. CDR3 sequence reads: CASSQDLRASLSGYTF. Written as DNA, the CDR3 is TGCGCCAGCAGCCAAGATTTGAGGGCCTCCTTGAGTGGCTACACCTTC.

This rearrangement joins TRBV10-3 to TRBJ2-3, with D tentatively TRBD1 (5 bases). Looked up from germline, CDR1 is ENHRY and CDR2 is SYGVKD. V was cut by 0 bases and J by 3 bases, with 10 bases left in between. This CDR3 spans 15 amino acids. The CDR3 sequence is CAISESGQGTDTQYF. CDR3 sequence (DNA): TGTGCCATCAGTGAGTCGGGCCAGGGAACAGATACGCAGTATTTT.

The CDR3 DNA reads TGTGCCAGCAGTGACCCGAAGGACAGGGCTCGGGAGCAGTACTTC. It yields the protein CASSDPKDRAREQYF. The V gene is TRBV6-4, the J gene TRBJ2-7, with 8 bases matching TRBD1. The J segment lost 7 bases and the V segment lost 2 bases, leaving 10 bases of the junction unmatched. Per the germline V gene, CDR1 is MRHNA and CDR2 is SNTAGT. This CDR3 is 15 amino acids long.

This clone was observed a few times. The chain recombines TRBV10-2 with TRBJ2-1; D not certain. Germline assignment: CDR1 WSHSY and CDR2 SAAADI. Trimming took 7 bases from V and 0 from J, leaving 7 bases between them. The CDR3 runs 13 residues. The CDR3 DNA is TGCGCCAGCAAAGATAGCTCCTACAATGAGCAGTTCTTC. Amino acids: CASKDSSYNEQFF.

As DNA, the CDR3 is TGTGCCAGCAGCTTGACAGGGGTCTCAGATACGCAGTATTTT. Residues: CASSLTGVSDTQYF. The chain uses TRBV5-5 and TRBJ2-3, with 7 positions matching TRBD1. V gave up 1 base and J gave up 4 bases; unmatched junction bases: 3. The CDR3 sequence is 14 residues long. Germline assignment: CDR1 SGHKS and CDR2 YYEKEE (reference sequence).

V is TRBV18 and J is TRBJ2-1; 10 nucleotides match TRBD2. The germline V gene encodes CDR1 KGHSH and CDR2 LQKENI. J was trimmed by 7 bases and V by 3 bases; bases with no gene match: 12. The CDR3 is 17 residues long. This chain's CDR3 is CASSPRPSGSPLNEQFF. CDR3 sequence (DNA): TGTGCCAGCTCACCCAGACCTAGCGGGAGCCCTTTGAATGAGCAGTTCTTC. The variable domain in full, completed from reference TRBV18 and TRBJ2-1, reads NAGVMQNPRHLVRRRGQEARLRCSPMKGHSHVYWYRQLPEEGLKFMVYLQKENIIDESGMPKERFSAEFPKEGPSILRIQQVVRGDSAAYFCASSPRPSGSPLNEQFFGPGTRLTVL.

J is TRBJ2-1 and V is TRBV5-8; 7 nucleotides match TRBD2. The CDR3 runs 17 residues. J gave up 7 bases and V 2 bases, and 15 bases lay outside the gene matches. Germline V CDR1 and CDR2: SGHTS, YDEGEE. CDR3 amino acids: CASSFRTGGLGRNEQFF. DNA for the CDR3: TGTGCCAGCAGCTTTAGGACGGGAGGTCTAGGTCGGAATGAGCAGTTCTTC.

The gene calls are TRBV15 and TRBJ1-4, with 8 bases matching TRBD1. This CDR3 spans 14 amino acids. Trimming at V came to 4 bases and at J to 8 bases, leaving 6 bases not matched to a gene. Germline assignment: CDR1 LNHNV and CDR2 YYDKDF (reference sequence). The CDR3 reads CATSTRTGLEKLFF. The CDR3 bases are TGTGCCACCAGCACCCGGACAGGGCTCGAAAAACTGTTTTTT.

The J gene is TRBJ2-2, the V gene TRBV27; TRBD1 might be the D (6 bases). The CDR3 consists of 13 residues. The germline gives CDR1 MNHEY, CDR2 SMNVEV (reference sequence). Between the trimmed V and J ends, which lost 4 bases and 7 bases, there was a span of 10 bases. This chain's CDR3 is CASSSGVIGELFF. CDR3 DNA sequence: TGTGCCAGCAGTTCAGGGGTTATCGGGGAGCTGTTTTTT.

This clone was detected a few times. The chain has TRBV10-3 and TRBJ2-7; no firm D call. CDR3 length: 17 amino acids. Germline values: CDR1 ENHRY, CDR2 SYGVKD. V lost 4 bases and J lost 5, with 24 bases in between. CDR3 DNA: TGTGCCATCAGTGGGCTTTTGAAGAGCAAGCGAGAAAACGAGCAGTACTTC. This encodes CAISGLLKSKRENEQYF.

The chain employs TRBV7-9 and TRBJ1-6; D unclear. V lost 0 bases and J 3 bases, leaving 12 bases between the germline ends. Germline V CDR1 and CDR2: SEHNR, FQNEAQ (reference sequence). The CDR3 runs to 17 residues. For the CDR3, the DNA is TGTGCCAGCAGCTTAGCGGATAGACTGATCTATAATTCACCCCTCCACTTT. Amino acids: CASSLADRLIYNSPLHF. Based on the CDR3 plus reference TRBV7-9 and TRBJ1-6, the full variable domain is DTGVSQNPRHKITKRGQNVTFRCDPISEHNRLYWYRQTLGQGPEFLTYFQNEAQLEKSRLLSDRFSAERPKGSFSTLEIQRTEQGDSAMYLCASSLADRLIYNSPLHFGNGTRLTVT.